What follows are 13 T cell receptor beta chains derived from one specimen sequenced in a study of blood T cell repertoires in COVID-19. TCRdb's copy holds only in-frame clones and misses some; the assay was immunoSEQ multiplex PCR. Of approximately 150,000 clones listed, about 86% are singletons. Sequenced material: peripheral blood. These receptors all come from a woman between 50 and 59 years old with active or convalescent COVID-19.

The chain has TRBV28 and TRBJ1-1; D gene ambiguous. The CDR3 loop spans 15 amino acids. Trimming removed 2 bases from V and 4 bases from J, with 14 bases in between. Germline V CDR1 and CDR2: MDHEN, SYDVKM. CDR3 coding DNA: TGTGCCAGCAGTTTAGGAGGGTCTGCGGGCACTGAAGCTTTCTTT. Amino acid sequence: CASSLGGSAGTEAFF.

The CDR3 spells CAWNPTGGNTEAFF. CDR3 coding DNA: TGTGCCTGGAACCCGACAGGGGGGAACACTGAAGCTTTCTTT. The rearrangement links TRBV30 to TRBJ1-1, with TRBD1 identical over 9 bases. Germline V gene sequence: CDR1 GTSNPN, CDR2 SVGIG (reference sequence). The V segment lost 4 bases and the J segment 1 base; nucleotides outside the gene matches: 4. CDR3 length equals 14 residues.

This rearrangement joins TRBV20-1 to TRBJ1-6; TRBD1 agrees at 7 bases. Germline trimming cut 3 bases from V and 0 bases from J; bases unmatched to any gene: 5. Per the germline V gene, CDR1 is DFQATT and CDR2 is SNEGSKA (reference sequence). This CDR3 has 16 amino acids. This chain's CDR3 is CSASEGQSSYNSPLHF. The CDR3 nucleotides are TGCAGTGCTAGTGAGGGACAGAGCTCCTATAATTCACCCCTCCACTTT.

The chain recombines TRBV11-3 with TRBJ2-2; no clear D gene. V was shortened by 10 bases and J by 3 bases, with 9 bases between the two germline ends. The germline CDR1 and CDR2 sequences are SGHNT and YENEEA. The CDR3 runs to 12 residues. CDR3: CATSTDTGELFF. CDR3 sequence (DNA): TGTGCCACCTCCACGGACACCGGGGAGCTGTTTTTT. Full variable domain (missing parts from reference TRBV11-3 and TRBJ2-2): EAGVVQSPRYKIIEKKQPVAFWCNPISGHNTLYWYLQNLGQGPELLIRYENEEAVDDSQLPKDRFSAERLKGVDSTLKIQPAELGDSAVYLCATSTDTGELFFGEGSRLTVL.

This clone came up once. The J gene is TRBJ1-3, the V gene TRBV6-5; 8 bases match TRBD1. CDR1 is MNHEY, CDR2 SVGAGI, per germline. CDR3 length: 14 amino acids. Losses at the gene ends were 5 bases for V and 3 bases for J; bases not matched to a gene: 3. CDR3 in amino acids: CASSIDRGGNTIYF. In nucleotides, the CDR3 is TGTGCCAGCAGTATAGACAGGGGTGGAAACACCATATATTTT.

The rearrangement joins TRBV5-1 to TRBJ1-5; weak D call: TRBD1 (5 bases). Germline values: CDR1 SGHRS, CDR2 YFSETQ. The CDR3 length is 14 residues. V was clipped by 0 bases and J by 4 bases, with 8 bases between them. The DNA of the CDR3 is TGCGCCAGCAGCTTGGGGTCAGGGAATCAGCCCCAGCATTTT. This translates into CASSLGSGNQPQHF. Complete variable domain (other parts from reference TRBV5-1 and TRBJ1-5): KAGVTQTPRYLIKTRGQQVTLSCSPISGHRSVSWYQQTPGQGLQFLFEYFSETQRNKGNFPGRFSGRQFSNSRSEMNVSTLELGDSALYLCASSLGSGNQPQHFGDGTRLSIL.

The chain joins TRBV7-8 to TRBJ2-7; D not certain. The CDR3 has 13 residues. The V gene lost 1 base and the J gene lost 5 bases, with 9 bases spanning the gap. CDR1 SGHVS and CDR2 FQNEAQ come from the germline V gene. CDR3 coding DNA: TGTGCCAGCAGCTTAGGCGGCGTTAACGAGCAGTACTTC. Protein: CASSLGGVNEQYF. Full variable domain (outside the CDR3, taken from reference TRBV7-8 and TRBJ2-7): GAGVSQSPRYKVAKRGQDVALRCDPISGHVSLFWYQQALGQGPEFLTYFQNEAQLDKSGLPSDRFFAERPEGSVSTLKIQRTQQEDSAVYLCASSLGGVNEQYFGPGTRLTVT.

This rearrangement joins TRBV4-1 to TRBJ2-1, with D perhaps matching TRBD1 (5 bases). The V gene's germline CDR1 is MGHRA and CDR2 YSYEKL. The CDR3 has 15 residues. Trimming stripped 2 bases from V and 0 bases from J, with 8 bases between. The CDR3, as DNA: TGCGCCAGCAGCCAAACAGACAGCTCCTACAATGAGCAGTTCTTC. Protein sequence: CASSQTDSSYNEQFF.

The V call is TRBV7-9, the J call TRBJ1-2, with a tentative D call TRBD1 (5 bases). Germline V gene data show CDR1 as SEHNR and CDR2 as FQNEAQ (reference sequence). The V end lost 5 bases, the J end lost 4 bases, and 14 bases lay between the germline ends. This CDR3 is built from 14 residues. In DNA, the CDR3 is TGTGCCAGCAGCCCGGACATAGCTTTCTATGGCTACACCTTC. Protein sequence: CASSPDIAFYGYTF.

This rearrangement joins TRBV11-2 to TRBJ2-2; 12 bases match TRBD2. Germline V lookup: CDR1 SGHAT, CDR2 FQNNGV. Trimming cost V 4 bases and J 7 bases; bases outside gene matches: 7. The length of the CDR3 is 16 residues. This chain's CDR3 is CASSSRLAGVNGELFF. The CDR3 DNA reads as TGTGCCAGCAGCTCGCGACTAGCGGGAGTAAACGGGGAGCTGTTTTTT. Complete variable domain (other parts from reference TRBV11-2 and TRBJ2-2): EAGVAQSPRYKIIEKRQSVAFWCNPISGHATLYWYQQILGQGPKLLIQFQNNGVVDDSQLPKDRFSAERLKGVDSTLKIQPAKLEDSAVYLCASSSRLAGVNGELFFGEGSRLTVL.

The rearrangement links TRBV30 to TRBJ1-1; D not certain. The CDR3 is made up of 13 amino acids. The germline V gene encodes CDR1 GTSNPN and CDR2 SVGIG (reference sequence). The germline V and J ends were trimmed by 0 bases and 6 bases, with 11 bases remaining between them. The CDR3 DNA reads TGTGCCTGGAGTGTACAATTGTTGGCTGAAGCTTTCTTT. Its translation: CAWSVQLLAEAFF.

This chain uses TRBV6-4 with TRBJ1-2; tentative D call: TRBD1 (5 bases). Looked up from germline, CDR1 is MRHNA and CDR2 is SNTAGT. The CDR3 sequence is 16 residues long. V shed 5 bases and J shed 0 bases, with 16 bases lying between them. The CDR3: CASSPQGPPANYGYTF. The CDR3 DNA reads TGTGCCAGCAGTCCCCAGGGTCCACCGGCTAACTATGGCTACACCTTC.

The chain combines TRBV18 with TRBJ1-4; TRBD1 aligns across 7 bases. This CDR3 region has 14 residues. Germline assignment: CDR1 KGHSH and CDR2 LQKENI. V was clipped by 1 base and J by 10 bases; unmatched bases: 6. The CDR3 DNA sequence: TGTGCCAGCTCACCACGGGACAGCGTAGGAAAACTGTTTTTT. Encoded protein: CASSPRDSVGKLFF.